This TCR beta chain was documented in a study of regulatory T cells in long-lasting Graves disease. Across the whole study: Antithyroid drug intake by newly diagnosed Graves' patients had lasted under 3 months. Notes on the study in general: Persistent disease was characterized by preferential usage of TRBV28, TRBJ1-2 and TRBJ2-5. Graves' patients with persistent disease showed TCR diversity lower than patients newly diagnosed.

Arm-PCR of CDR3 regions and iRepertoire HTBI primers were used to build TCR beta libraries. TCRdb processed the multiplex PCR reads anew with MiXCR; each CDR3 protein has one entry. The data hold 320,000 or so distinct CDR3 sequences, with over 15% observed a single time. The time point was: newly diagnosed GD, antithyroid drugs for less than 3 months. Making the TCR library involved RNA that had been extracted from PBMCs. The patients were enrolled through endocrinology in Xi'an, China. The CDR3 runs to 16 residues. V dropped 4 bases and J dropped 0; count of bases not matched to a gene: 7. This clonotype showed up many times. Its matching antigen is unknown.

Specimen: peripheral blood mononuclear cells (PBMCs), collected at new diagnosis, from a patient treated with antithyroid drugs. This chain uses TRBV12-3 or TRBV12-4 with TRBJ2-3; 7 bases fit TRBD2. This TCR derives from a female donor with Graves disease. The DNA for the CDR3 is TGTGCCAGCAGTTATCCTAGCGGAACTAGCACAGATACGCAGTATTTT. Encoded protein: CASSYPSGTSTDTQYF.